Ten or more counts support the clone carrying this TCR beta chain. With a V-primer adapter and a constant-region primer, TCRs were amplified for 20 PCR cycles. Each CDR3 protein gets one entry after TCRdb re-called the reads with MiXCR. The sample lists about 50,000 distinct CDR3 sequences; about 12% were seen once. The sample belongs to a study of low-dose radiotherapy and immunotherapy resistance in tumors. On the study more broadly: Nivolumab was given to patients as a 240 mg flat dose every two weeks, and ipilimumab at 1 mg/kg every six weeks. Both were delivered intravenously. Both TCRalpha and TCRbeta chains were reverse transcribed with V-gene-specific primers.

The junction had 7 bases not matched to a gene; V was cut back by 6 bases and J by 0 bases. Per germline, CDR1 MDHEN and CDR2 SYDVKM. The CDR3 is made up of 15 amino acids. Specified time point: before trial treatment. V usage is TRBV28 and J usage is TRBJ2-7, with 8 bases lining up with TRBD1. Sequences were derived from PBMCs, sampled before treatment. This clonotype was obtained from a female donor with ovarian cancer. The CDR3: CASSSGQAISYEQYF. CDR3 nucleotides: TGTGCCAGCAGCTCGGGACAGGCGATCTCCTACGAGCAGTACTTC.